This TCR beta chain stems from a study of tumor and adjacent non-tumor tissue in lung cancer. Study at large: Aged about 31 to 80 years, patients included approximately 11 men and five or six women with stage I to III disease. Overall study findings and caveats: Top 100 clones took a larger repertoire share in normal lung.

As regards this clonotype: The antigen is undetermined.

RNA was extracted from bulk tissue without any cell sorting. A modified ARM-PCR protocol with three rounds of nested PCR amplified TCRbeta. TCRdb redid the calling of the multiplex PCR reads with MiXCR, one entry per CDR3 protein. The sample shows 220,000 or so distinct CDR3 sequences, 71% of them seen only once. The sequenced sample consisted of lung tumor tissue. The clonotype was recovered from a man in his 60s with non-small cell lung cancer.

Here the CDR3 reads CASGSGSHPYEQYF. CDR3 sequence (DNA): TGTGCCAGCGGAAGCGGGAGTCACCCCTACGAGCAGTACTTC. V is TRBV6-6 and J is TRBJ2-7; 8 bases are a match to TRBD2. The V gene end was trimmed by 8 bases and the J gene end by 2 bases; junction bases not matched to a gene: 8. The CDR3 consists of 14 residues. Germline assignment: CDR1 MNHNY and CDR2 SVGAGI (reference sequence).